What follows are 22 T cell receptor beta chains derived from one specimen sequenced in a study of regulatory T cells in long-lasting Graves disease (dated by TCRdb to the early 2020s). Library method: multiplex PCR. Sequencer: Illumina HiSeq 4000. CDR3 regions were amplified by Arm-PCR with iRepertoire HTBI primers to construct TCR beta libraries. TCRdb passed the public sequencing reads through fastp at Q25 and MiXCR, retaining productive beta sequences. CDR3 protein duplicates are merged, each entry listing the most common genes and DNA. Recorded for this sample are under 700,000 distinct CDR3 sequences; around 16% of them occurred a single time. The ten largest clones capture around 25% of the sample. In the paper's terms, the time point label means: newly diagnosed GD, antithyroid drugs for less than 3 months. RNA was extracted from PBMCs in TRIzol for both TCR sequencing and RNA sequencing. The same sample was also used in a study of T cells in Graves' hyperthyroidism and ophthalmopathy.

The source was peripheral blood mononuclear cells (PBMCs), collected at new diagnosis, from a patient treated with antithyroid drugs. The receptors were sampled from a woman aged 35-65 years with Graves disease. Donor details come from another sample of the same person, matched by shared clones.

There are many counts of this clonotype. The chain is built from TRBV7-9 and TRBJ1-4, with a possible D match to TRBD1 (6 bases). The V gene lost 3 bases and the J gene lost 5 bases, with 7 bases spanning the gap. CDR1 and CDR2 (germline): SEHNR, FQNEAQ (reference sequence). There are 13 residues in the CDR3. The CDR3 reads CASSLGQNEKLFF. The CDR3 DNA sequence: TGTGCCAGCAGCTTGGGACAAAATGAAAAACTGTTTTTT.

A note on this clonotype: A much larger clone lies one base from this, so it may be a read error. The rearrangement uses TRBV7-9 and TRBJ1-1; the D gene is possibly TRBD1 (5 bases). The germline gives CDR1 SEHNR, CDR2 FQNEAQ (reference sequence). The CDR3 is 13 amino acids. Trimming shortened V by 2 bases and J by 3 bases, and 7 bases separated the two germline ends. The CDR3 DNA reads TGTGCCAGCAGCTTAATGGGGGACACTGAAGCTTTCTTT. Translated, it gives CASSLMGDTEAFF. The full variable domain, completed using reference TRBV7-9 and TRBJ1-1, is DTGVSQNPRHKITKRGQNVTFRCDPISEHNRLYWYRQTLGQGPEFLTYFQNEAQLEKSRLLSDRFSAERPKGSFSTLEIQRTEQGDSAMYLCASSLMGDTEAFFGQGTRLTVV.

This clonotype appeared many times. The J gene is TRBJ1-1, the V gene TRBV18; 7 bases map to TRBD1. Trimming cost V 5 bases and J 3 bases; bases outside gene matches: 9. Germline CDR1 KGHSH, CDR2 LQKENI. The CDR3 length is 15 residues. The CDR3 DNA reads as TGTGCCAGCTCAACTTCAGGGGGAGGAGACACTGAAGCTTTCTTT. This sequence encodes CASSTSGGGDTEAFF.

This clonotype was seen at least ten times. This chain joins TRBV18 and TRBJ1-1, with D maybe TRBD1 (6 bases). Trimming pared 0 bases from V and 1 base from J, leaving 12 bases between. Germline values: CDR1 KGHSH, CDR2 LQKENI. The CDR3 extends over 16 amino acids. CDR3: CASSPPIGGANTEAFF. For the CDR3, the DNA is TGTGCCAGCTCACCACCGATCGGGGGGGCGAACACTGAAGCTTTCTTT.

This clonotype was counted ten times or more. The chain recombines TRBV6-1 with TRBJ1-5, with a possible D match to TRBD1 (6 bases). Germline V lookup: CDR1 MNHNS, CDR2 SASEGT. This CDR3 comprises 14 residues. Trimming removed 4 bases from V and 3 bases from J, with 10 bases in between. CDR3 in DNA: TGTGCCAGCAGTGGACGGACAGACAATCAGCCCCAGCATTTT. Translation: CASSGRTDNQPQHF.

In the case of this clonotype: With a much larger clone just one base away, this may be a read error. The gene calls are TRBV2 and TRBJ2-7; 7 positions agree with TRBD1. The V segment lost 0 bases and the J segment 9 bases; nucleotides outside the gene matches: 5. This CDR3 contains 13 residues. Germline-derived CDR1 and CDR2 are SNHLY and FYNNEI. The CDR3 region is CASSEAGDSRQYF. The CDR3 bases are TGTGCCAGCAGTGAAGCCGGGGACAGTAGGCAGTACTTC.

Only a few counts were recorded for this clonotype. The chain recombines TRBV11-3 with TRBJ2-1, with 9 positions matching TRBD2. CDR1 and CDR2 (germline): SGHNT, YENEEA. Unmatched junction bases numbered 5, after V lost 1 base and J lost 7 bases. The CDR3 has 15 amino acids. The CDR3, as DNA: TGTGCCAGCAGCTTAGGGACTAGCGCAGGAAATGAGCAGTTCTTC. The encoded protein is CASSLGTSAGNEQFF.

This clonotype was found many times. The chain joins TRBV18 to TRBJ1-1, with unresolved D. Germline V gene data show CDR1 as KGHSH and CDR2 as LQKENI. The V end lost 4 bases, the J end lost 5 bases, and 11 bases lay between the germline ends. CDR3 length: 13 amino acids. The chain's CDR3 is CASSHQDLTEAFF. CDR3 in DNA: TGTGCCAGCTCACATCAGGATTTAACTGAAGCTTTCTTT.

Notes on this clonotype: No conserved phenylalanine or tryptophan is present at the end of the CDR3, so a read error is the likely explanation. The chain links TRBV9 to TRBJ1-2; tentative D call: TRBD1 (6 bases). Trimming removed 4 bases from V and 3 bases from J, with 16 bases in between. Germline CDR1 SGDLS, CDR2 YYNGEE. The CDR3 is 15 amino acids. CDR3 region: CASSPDSFAYYGYTL. The DNA of the CDR3 is TGTGCCAGCAGCCCGGACAGCTTCGCCTACTATGGCTACACCTTA.

This clonotype was observed many times. Written as DNA, the CDR3 is TGTGCCAGCAGCGGCCGGGACACTTACACCGGGGAGCTGTTTTTT. Translation: CASSGRDTYTGELFF. V is TRBV7-9 and J is TRBJ2-2; maybe TRBD1 (6 bases). Trimming removed 5 bases from V and 3 bases from J, with 13 bases in between. Germline assignment: CDR1 SEHNR and CDR2 FQNEAQ (reference sequence). The CDR3 loop spans 15 amino acids.

This clonotype was picked up many times. This chain links TRBV27 with TRBJ1-1, with D possibly being TRBD1 (5 bases). Germline loops: CDR1 MNHEY, CDR2 SMNVEV (reference sequence). V was clipped by 3 bases and J by 4 bases, with 15 bases between them. The CDR3 is made up of 15 amino acids. The DNA for the CDR3 is TGTGCCAGCAGTTTGACCGACAGTCGTACCACTGAAGCTTTCTTT. Translated: CASSLTDSRTTEAFF.

The chain couples TRBV10-3 to TRBJ1-5, with D uncertain. The CDR3 sequence is 14 residues long. Trimming cost V 4 bases and J 0 bases, with 7 bases left between them. CDR1 is ENHRY, CDR2 SYGVKD, per germline. This CDR3 is CAISAGNSNQPQHF. The CDR3 DNA reads as TGTGCCATCAGTGCGGGTAATAGCAATCAGCCCCAGCATTTT.

This clonotype was found many times. The genes are TRBV2 and TRBJ2-7; TRBD1 is a possible D gene (6 bases). Trimming removed 4 bases from V and 0 bases from J, with 19 bases in between. CDR1 and CDR2 (germline): SNHLY, FYNNEI. The length of the CDR3 is 17 residues. The DNA for the CDR3 is TGTGCCAGCAGTGTTTTATGGGACACAAGATTCTCCTACGAGCAGTACTTC. It is translated as CASSVLWDTRFSYEQYF. Together with reference TRBV2 and TRBJ2-7, the CDR3 gives the full variable domain: EPEVTQTPSHQVTQMGQEVILRCVPISNHLYFYWYRQILGQKVEFLVSFYNNEISEKSEIFDDQFSVERPDGSNFTLKIRSTKLEDSAMYFCASSVLWDTRFSYEQYFGPGTRLTVT.

At least ten counts were recorded for this clonotype. The V and J genes are TRBV10-3 and TRBJ1-2; perhaps TRBD1 as D (5 bases). The V end lost 1 base, the J end lost 6 bases, and 9 bases lay between the germline ends. Germline CDR1 is ENHRY and CDR2 is SYGVKD. The CDR3 sequence is 13 residues long. CDR3: CAISEWGSHGYTF. The CDR3 DNA follows: TGTGCCATCAGTGAGTGGGGGTCTCATGGCTACACCTTC.

This clonotype was counted at least ten times. The CDR3 region is CSAGINQPQHF. The CDR3 DNA follows: TGCAGTGCAGGGATCAATCAGCCCCAGCATTTT. V usage is TRBV20-1 and J usage is TRBJ1-5; D gene unclear. The ends were cut back, 6 bases at V and 3 bases at J, with 6 bases in the middle. CDR1 is DFQATT, CDR2 SNEGSKA, per germline (reference sequence). This CDR3 is built from 11 residues.

The table lists this clonotype with a few counts. J is TRBJ1-5 and V is TRBV7-2, with a tentative D call TRBD1 (5 bases). The CDR3 is 14 amino acids. Per the germline V gene, CDR1 is SGHTA and CDR2 is FQGNSA. Trimming stripped 5 bases from V and 5 bases from J, with 13 bases between. The CDR3 DNA is TGTGCCAGCAGCCGAGGGACTGGCTATCAGCCCCAGCATTTT. This gives the protein CASSRGTGYQPQHF.

This clonotype was observed a few times. This sequence joins TRBV12-3 or TRBV12-4 and TRBJ1-3, with 7 bases fitting TRBD1. The CDR3 covers 18 residues. V lost 6 bases to trimming and J lost 0 bases; unmatched junction nucleotides: 14. This CDR3 reads CASRATRDRHHSGNTIYF. The CDR3 region has the DNA TGTGCCAGCAGAGCAACCCGGGACAGACACCACTCTGGAAACACCATATATTTT.

The rearrangement links TRBV6-5 to TRBJ2-2; D not certain. V was pared by 0 bases and J by 1 base, with 6 bases between. The germline gives CDR1 MNHEY, CDR2 SVGAGI. The CDR3 is made up of 15 amino acids. CDR3 loop: CASSYSMGNTGELFF. The CDR3 coding sequence is TGTGCCAGCAGTTACTCGATGGGGAACACCGGGGAGCTGTTTTTT.

This clonotype was counted between two and nine times. The gene calls are TRBV4-1 and TRBJ2-7; the match to TRBD1 covers 7 bases. This CDR3 region has 14 residues. The germline V gene has CDR1 MGHRA and CDR2 YSYEKL. Trimming removed 1 base from V and 5 bases from J; junction bases left unmatched: 5. The CDR3 sequence is CASSQGQGLDEQYF. CDR3 sequence (DNA): TGCGCCAGCAGCCAAGGACAGGGCCTAGACGAGCAGTACTTC.

This clonotype has at least ten counts. This rearrangement joins TRBV12-3 or TRBV12-4 to TRBJ2-7; 9 nucleotides agree with TRBD1. The J segment lost 3 bases and the V segment lost 2 bases, leaving 11 bases of the junction unmatched. The CDR3 consists of 17 residues. DNA of the CDR3: TGTGCCAGCAGTTTACTCGTCGGGGACAGGGTTAACTACGAGCAGTACTTC. It encodes CASSLLVGDRVNYEQYF.

The chain recombines TRBV15 with TRBJ1-1; 7 positions match TRBD1. V was pared by 9 bases and J by 1 base, with 11 bases of the junction left unmatched. This CDR3 region has 15 residues. The germline gives CDR1 LNHNV, CDR2 YYDKDF (reference sequence). The DNA for the CDR3 is TGTGCCACGGGAGACCGGACAGGCCCGAACACTGAAGCTTTCTTT. Protein: CATGDRTGPNTEAFF.

This rearrangement joins TRBV20-1 to TRBJ2-3; 8 bases line up with TRBD2. The germline CDR1 and CDR2 sequences are DFQATT and SNEGSKA (reference sequence). This CDR3 has 14 amino acids. With V trimmed by 6 bases and J by 1 base, 6 bases remained unmatched. The CDR3 bases are TGCAGTGCGGGAGAGACTAGCGGCACAGATACGCAGTATTTT. As protein: CSAGETSGTDTQYF.